The entry that follows covers one TCR beta chain sequence. Its antigen is not identified. A much larger clone differs from this one at a single base, so this may be a read error. The CDR3 runs 14 residues. V shed 4 bases and J shed 3 bases, with 12 bases lying between them. Germline assignment: CDR1 MNHEY and CDR2 SVGAGI. The data belong to a study of breast tumors, draining lymph nodes, adjacent tissues. The study, taken as a whole, reports: Tumor TCR diversity was below lymph nodes but above nontumor tissue.

TCRdb re-called the multiplex PCR reads through MiXCR, storing one row per CDR3 protein. Of 70,000 to 85,000 distinct CDR3 sequences in the sample, roughly 20% were seen once. Axillary draining lymph nodes of breast cancer patients supplied the node samples. This receptor was obtained from a female donor with breast cancer. Some clones in this sample may be carry-over from other donors' samples. Material: axillary lymph node tissue. V and J are TRBV6-5 and TRBJ1-2; D gene uncertain. The chain's CDR3 is CASSCSTDHYGYTF. The CDR3 region has the DNA TGTGCCAGCAGTTGCTCCACGGACCACTATGGCTACACCTTC.